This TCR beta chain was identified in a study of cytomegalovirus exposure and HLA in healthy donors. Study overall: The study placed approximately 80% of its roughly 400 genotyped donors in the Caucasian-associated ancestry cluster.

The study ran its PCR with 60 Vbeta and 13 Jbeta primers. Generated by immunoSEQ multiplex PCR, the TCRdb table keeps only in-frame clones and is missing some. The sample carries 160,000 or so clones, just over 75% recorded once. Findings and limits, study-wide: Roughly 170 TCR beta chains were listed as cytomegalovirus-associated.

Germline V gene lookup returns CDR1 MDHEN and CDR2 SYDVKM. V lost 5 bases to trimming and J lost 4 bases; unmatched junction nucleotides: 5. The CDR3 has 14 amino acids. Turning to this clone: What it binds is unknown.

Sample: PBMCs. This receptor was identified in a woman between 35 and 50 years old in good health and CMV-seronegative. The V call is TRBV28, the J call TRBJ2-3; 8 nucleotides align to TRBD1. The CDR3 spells CASSILQGADTQYF. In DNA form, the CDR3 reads TGTGCCAGCAGTATCCTACAGGGGGCAGATACGCAGTATTTT.